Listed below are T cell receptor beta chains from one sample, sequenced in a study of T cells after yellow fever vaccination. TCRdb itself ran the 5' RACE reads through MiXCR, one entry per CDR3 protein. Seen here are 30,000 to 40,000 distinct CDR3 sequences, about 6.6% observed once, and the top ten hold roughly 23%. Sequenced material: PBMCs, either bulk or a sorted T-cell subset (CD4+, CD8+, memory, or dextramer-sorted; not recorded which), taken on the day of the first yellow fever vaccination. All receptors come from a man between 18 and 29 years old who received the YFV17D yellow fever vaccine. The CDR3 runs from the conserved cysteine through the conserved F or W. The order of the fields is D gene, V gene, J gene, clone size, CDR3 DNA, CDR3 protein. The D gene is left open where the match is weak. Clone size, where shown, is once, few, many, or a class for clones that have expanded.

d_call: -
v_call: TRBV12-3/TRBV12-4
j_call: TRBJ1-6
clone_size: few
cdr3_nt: TGTGCCAGCAGTTTAGACTATAATTCACCCCTCCACTTT
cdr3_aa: CASSLDYNSPLHF

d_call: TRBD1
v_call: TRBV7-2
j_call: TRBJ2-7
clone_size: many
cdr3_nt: TGTGCCAGCAGCTTTGGGATCGGGGACAGAACATACGAGCAGTACTTC
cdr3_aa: CASSFGIGDRTYEQYF

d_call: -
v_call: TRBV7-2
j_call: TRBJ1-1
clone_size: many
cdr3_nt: TGTGCCAGCAGCTTATTCGCCCCCAAAGACACTGAAGCTTTCTTT
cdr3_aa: CASSLFAPKDTEAFF

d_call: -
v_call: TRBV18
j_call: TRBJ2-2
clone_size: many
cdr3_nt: TGTGCCAGCTCACCCAAAGGGGACGGCACCGGGGAGCTGTTTTTT
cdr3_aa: CASSPKGDGTGELFF

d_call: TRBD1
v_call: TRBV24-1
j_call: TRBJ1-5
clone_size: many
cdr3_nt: TGTGCCACCAGCGCAGGACAGGGAATTGTGGACCAGCATTTT
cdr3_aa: CATSAGQGIVDQHF

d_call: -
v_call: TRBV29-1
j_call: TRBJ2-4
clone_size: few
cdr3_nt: TGCAGCGTTGAGATGGGGGCCTCGGGTATTCAGTACTTC
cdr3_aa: CSVEMGASGIQYF

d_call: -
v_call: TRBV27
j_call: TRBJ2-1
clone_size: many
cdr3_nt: TGTGCCAGCAGTTTATTGGGGCAGGGTGAGTTCTTC
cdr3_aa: CASSLLGQGEFF

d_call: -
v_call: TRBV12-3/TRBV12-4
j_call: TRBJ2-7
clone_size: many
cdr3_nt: TGTGCCAGCAGTTCGCCCCACATCGATGGATCCTACGAGCAGTACTTC
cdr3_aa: CASSSPHIDGSYEQYF

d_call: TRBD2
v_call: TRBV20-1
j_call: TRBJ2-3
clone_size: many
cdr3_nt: TGCAGTGCTGCACTAGCGGGGGGGGGAGCCGCTACGCAGTATTTT
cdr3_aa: CSAALAGGGAATQYF

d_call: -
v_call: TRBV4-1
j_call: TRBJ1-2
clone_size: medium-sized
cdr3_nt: TGCGCCAGCAGCCAAGTAAGGACGGGTTATGGCTACACCTTC
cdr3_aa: CASSQVRTGYGYTF

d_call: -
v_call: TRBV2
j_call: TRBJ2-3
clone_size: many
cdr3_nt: TGTGCCAGCAGGAATTTGGGCGCAGATACGCAGTATTTT
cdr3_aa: CASRNLGADTQYF

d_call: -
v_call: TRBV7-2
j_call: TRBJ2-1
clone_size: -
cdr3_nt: TGTGCCAGCAGCTTGGATGTCAGCTCCTACAATGAGCAGTTCTTC
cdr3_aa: CASSLDVSSYNEQFF

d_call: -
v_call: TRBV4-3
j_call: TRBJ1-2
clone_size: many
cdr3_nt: TGCGCCAGCAGCCCGACCGTTGCTGGTGGCTACACCTTC
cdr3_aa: CASSPTVAGGYTF

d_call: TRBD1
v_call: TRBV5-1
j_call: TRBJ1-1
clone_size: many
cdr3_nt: TGCGCCAGCAGCTCCGGACAGGGACAGGCGAGCACTGAAGCTTTCTTT
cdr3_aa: CASSSGQGQASTEAFF

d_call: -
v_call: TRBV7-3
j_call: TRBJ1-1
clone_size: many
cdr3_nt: TGTGCCAGCAGCTTACAGGGCAGCATGAACACTGAAGCTTTCTTT
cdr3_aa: CASSLQGSMNTEAFF

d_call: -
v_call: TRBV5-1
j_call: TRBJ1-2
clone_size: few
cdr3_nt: TGCGCCAGCAGCTCCGCCACTTCCGACGGCGCTGGCTACACCTTC
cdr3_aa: CASSSATSDGAGYTF

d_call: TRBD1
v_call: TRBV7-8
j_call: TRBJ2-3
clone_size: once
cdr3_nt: TGTGCCAGCAGCGCACAGGGGACAGATACGCAGTATTTT
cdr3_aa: CASSAQGTDTQYF

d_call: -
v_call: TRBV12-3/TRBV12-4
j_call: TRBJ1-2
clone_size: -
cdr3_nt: TGTGCCAGCAGTCCTCTTCCCGGCGCCCTTCTCTATGGCTACACCTTC
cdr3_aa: CASSPLPGALLYGYTF

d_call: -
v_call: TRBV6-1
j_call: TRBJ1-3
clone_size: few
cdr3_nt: TGTGCCAGCAGTGAACAGACTGGAAACACCATATATTTT
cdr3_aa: CASSEQTGNTIYF

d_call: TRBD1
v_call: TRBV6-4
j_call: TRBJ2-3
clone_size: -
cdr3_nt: TGTGCCAGCAGTGACTCTCAGGGGGCAACAGATACGCAGTATTTT
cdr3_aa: CASSDSQGATDTQYF

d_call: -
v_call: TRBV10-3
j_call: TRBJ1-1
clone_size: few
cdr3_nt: TGTGCCATCAGTGATTCGAACGGTGAAGCTTTCTTT
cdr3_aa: CAISDSNGEAFF

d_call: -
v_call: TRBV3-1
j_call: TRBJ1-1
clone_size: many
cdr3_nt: TGTGCCAGCAGCCCCCGGGGCAGGAGGGCTTTCTTT
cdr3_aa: CASSPRGRRAFF

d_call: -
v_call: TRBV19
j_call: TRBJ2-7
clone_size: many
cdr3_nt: TGTGCCAGTAGTATCTCCAGTAGCTCCTACGAGCAGTACTTC
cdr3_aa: CASSISSSSYEQYF

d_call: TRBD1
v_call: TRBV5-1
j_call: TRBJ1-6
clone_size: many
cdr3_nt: TGCGCCAGCAGCCTGGACAGGGTTGCTTCACCCCTCCACTTT
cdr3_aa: CASSLDRVASPLHF

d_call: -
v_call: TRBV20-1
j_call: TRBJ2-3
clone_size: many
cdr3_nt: TGCAGTGCTAGAGAAAACCGGGGAAGCCCAGATACGCAGTATTTT
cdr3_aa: CSARENRGSPDTQYF

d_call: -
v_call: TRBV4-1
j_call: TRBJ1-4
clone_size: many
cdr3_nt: TGCGCCAGCAGCCTCTCAACTCCGCGACAGGCTAGGGATGAAAAACTGTTTTTT
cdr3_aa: CASSLSTPRQARDEKLFF

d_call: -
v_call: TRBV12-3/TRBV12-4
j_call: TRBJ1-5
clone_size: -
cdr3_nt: TGTGCCAGCGGGGTGCGGGGCAATCAGCCCCAGCATTTT
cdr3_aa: CASGVRGNQPQHF

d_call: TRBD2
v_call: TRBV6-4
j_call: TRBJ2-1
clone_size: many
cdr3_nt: TGTGCCAGCATACTTAGCGGGGGGTACAATGAGCAGTTCTTC
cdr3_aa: CASILSGGYNEQFF

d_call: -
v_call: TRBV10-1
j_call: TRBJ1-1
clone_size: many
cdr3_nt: TGCGCCAGCAGTGAGTCGGCGCGGACGGTGAACACTGAAGCTTTCTTT
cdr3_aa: CASSESARTVNTEAFF

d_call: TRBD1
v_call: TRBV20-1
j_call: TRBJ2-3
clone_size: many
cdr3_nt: TGCAGTGCGACTCCGGGACAGGGAATTTCTAGCACAGATACGCAGTATTTT
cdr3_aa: CSATPGQGISSTDTQYF

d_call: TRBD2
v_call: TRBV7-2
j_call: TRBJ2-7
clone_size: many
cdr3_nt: TGTGCCAGCAGCTTAGAGGGCGGGGGGGCTGGTTACGAGCAGTACTTC
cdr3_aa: CASSLEGGGAGYEQYF

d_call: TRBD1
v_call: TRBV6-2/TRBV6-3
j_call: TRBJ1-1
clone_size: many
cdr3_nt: TGTGCCAGCAGTTACTCGTCTTTCGGACAGGGGAAATTTGAAGCTTTCTTT
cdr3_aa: CASSYSSFGQGKFEAFF

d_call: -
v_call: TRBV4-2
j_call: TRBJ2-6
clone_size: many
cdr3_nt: TGTGCCAGCAGCCCTACCGAAAGGGGGACCCCAACTGGGGCCAACGTCCTGACTTTC
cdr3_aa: CASSPTERGTPTGANVLTF

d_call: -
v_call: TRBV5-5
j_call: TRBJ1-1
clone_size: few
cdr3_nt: TGTGCCAGCAGATTGACAGGTTTGAACACTGAAGCTTTCTTT
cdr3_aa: CASRLTGLNTEAFF

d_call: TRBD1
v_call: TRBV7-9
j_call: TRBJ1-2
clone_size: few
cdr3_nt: TGTGCCAGCAGCTTGAGGGGACAGGGAGATGGCTACACCTTC
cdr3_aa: CASSLRGQGDGYTF

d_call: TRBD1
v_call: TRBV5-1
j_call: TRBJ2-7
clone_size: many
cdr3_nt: TGCGCCAGCAGCTTGCAGGGGGTAGAGGGCCACGAGCAGTACTTC
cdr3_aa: CASSLQGVEGHEQYF

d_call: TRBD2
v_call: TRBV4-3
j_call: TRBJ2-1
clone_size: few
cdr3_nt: TGCGCCAGCAGCCAACTGGGACTAGCGGGGGCCGAGCAGTTCTTC
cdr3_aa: CASSQLGLAGAEQFF

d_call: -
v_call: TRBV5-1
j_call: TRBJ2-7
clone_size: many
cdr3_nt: TGCGCCAGCAGCACCACCGGACTAAGCTCCTACGAGCAGTACTTC
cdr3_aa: CASSTTGLSSYEQYF

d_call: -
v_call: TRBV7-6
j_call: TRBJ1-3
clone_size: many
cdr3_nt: TGTGCCAGCAGCTCACAGGGCCTCGGAAACACCATATATTTT
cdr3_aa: CASSSQGLGNTIYF

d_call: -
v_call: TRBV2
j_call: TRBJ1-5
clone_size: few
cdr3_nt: TGTGCCAGCAGTGCTTTGGCCTGGACAGCCGATTATAGCAATCAGCCCCAGCATTTT
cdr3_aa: CASSALAWTADYSNQPQHF

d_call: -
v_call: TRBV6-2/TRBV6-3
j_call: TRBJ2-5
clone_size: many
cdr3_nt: TGTGCCAGCAGTGAGGGTATAGAGACCCAGTACTTC
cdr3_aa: CASSEGIETQYF

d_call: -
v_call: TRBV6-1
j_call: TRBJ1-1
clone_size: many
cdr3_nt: TGTGCCAGCTTGGAGAAAAAAGCTTTCTTT
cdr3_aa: CASLEKKAFF

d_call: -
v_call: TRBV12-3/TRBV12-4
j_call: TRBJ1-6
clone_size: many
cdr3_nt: TGTGCCAGCAGTTTGGGGTTCGGTACGGCAAGTTCACCCCTCCACTTT
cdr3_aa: CASSLGFGTASSPLHF

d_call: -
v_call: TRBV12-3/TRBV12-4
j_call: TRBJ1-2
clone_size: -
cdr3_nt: TGTGCCAGCAGTTGGGGGGAGGAGGCCTATGGCTACACCTTC
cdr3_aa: CASSWGEEAYGYTF

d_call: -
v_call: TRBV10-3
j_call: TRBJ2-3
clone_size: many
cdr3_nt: TGTGCCATCAGTGAATCGGACGTAAGCACAGATACGCAGTATTTT
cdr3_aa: CAISESDVSTDTQYF

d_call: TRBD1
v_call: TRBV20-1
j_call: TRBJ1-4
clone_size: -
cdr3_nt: TGCAGTGCTAGAGTGGGACAGGGGGGAGAAAAACTGTTTTTT
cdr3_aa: CSARVGQGGEKLFF

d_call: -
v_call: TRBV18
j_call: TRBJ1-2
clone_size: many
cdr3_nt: TGTGCCAGCTCACCCGGACAGTGGGGTTTCACCTTC
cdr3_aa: CASSPGQWGFTF

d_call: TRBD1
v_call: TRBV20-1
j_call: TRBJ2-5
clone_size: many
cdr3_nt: TGCAGTGCTAGAAGGGGGACAGGAGGACAGACCCAGTACTTC
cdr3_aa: CSARRGTGGQTQYF

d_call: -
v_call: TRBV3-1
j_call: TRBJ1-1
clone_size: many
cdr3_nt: TGTGCCAGCAGCCAAGATTTACTGGACAAAGGGATAGGAGGGAACACTGAAGCTTTCTTT
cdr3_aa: CASSQDLLDKGIGGNTEAFF

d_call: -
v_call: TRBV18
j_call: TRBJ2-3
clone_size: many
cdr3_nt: TGTGCCAGCTCACTCCGGACAGCTCCAGATACGCAGTATTTT
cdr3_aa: CASSLRTAPDTQYF